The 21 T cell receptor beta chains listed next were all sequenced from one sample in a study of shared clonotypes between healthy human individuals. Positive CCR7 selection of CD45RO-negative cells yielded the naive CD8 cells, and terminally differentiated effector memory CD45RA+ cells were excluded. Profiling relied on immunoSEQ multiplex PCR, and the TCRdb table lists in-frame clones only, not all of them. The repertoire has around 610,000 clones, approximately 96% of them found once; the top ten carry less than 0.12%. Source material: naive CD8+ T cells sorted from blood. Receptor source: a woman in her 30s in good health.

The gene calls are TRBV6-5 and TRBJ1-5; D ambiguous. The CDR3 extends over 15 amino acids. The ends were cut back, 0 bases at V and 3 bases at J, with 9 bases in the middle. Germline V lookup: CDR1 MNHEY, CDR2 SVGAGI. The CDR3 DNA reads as TGTGCCAGCAGTTACTCGTCTGGGATCAATCAGCCCCAGCATTTT. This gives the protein CASSYSSGINQPQHF.

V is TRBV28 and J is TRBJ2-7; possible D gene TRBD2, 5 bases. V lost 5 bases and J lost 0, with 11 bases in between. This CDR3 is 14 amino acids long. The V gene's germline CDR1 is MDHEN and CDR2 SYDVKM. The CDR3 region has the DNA TGTGCCAGCAGTAACTTCGGGAACTCCTACGAGCAGTACTTC. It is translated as CASSNFGNSYEQYF.

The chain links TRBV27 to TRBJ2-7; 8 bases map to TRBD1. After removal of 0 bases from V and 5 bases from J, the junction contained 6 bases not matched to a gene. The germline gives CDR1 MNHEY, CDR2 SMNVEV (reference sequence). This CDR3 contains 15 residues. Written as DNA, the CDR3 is TGTGCCAGCAGTTTATCTTGGGGACAGGACCACGAGCAGTACTTC. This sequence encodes CASSLSWGQDHEQYF.

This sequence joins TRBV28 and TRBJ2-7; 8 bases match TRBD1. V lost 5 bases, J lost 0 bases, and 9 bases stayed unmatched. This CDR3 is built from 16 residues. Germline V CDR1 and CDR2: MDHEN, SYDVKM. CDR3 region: CASSGRQGITSYEQYF. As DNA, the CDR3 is TGTGCCAGCAGTGGCCGACAGGGGATTACCTCCTACGAGCAGTACTTC.

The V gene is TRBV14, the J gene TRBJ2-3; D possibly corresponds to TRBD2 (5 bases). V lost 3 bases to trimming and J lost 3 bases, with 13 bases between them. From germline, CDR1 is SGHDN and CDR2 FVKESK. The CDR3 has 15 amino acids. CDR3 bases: TGTGCCAGCAGCCAGTCACGTCGAGGGACAGATACGCAGTATTTT. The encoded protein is CASSQSRRGTDTQYF.

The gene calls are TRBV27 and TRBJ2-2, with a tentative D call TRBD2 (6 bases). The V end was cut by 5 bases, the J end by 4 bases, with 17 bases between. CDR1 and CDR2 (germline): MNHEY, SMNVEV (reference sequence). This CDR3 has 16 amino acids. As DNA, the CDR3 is TGTGCCAGCAGTCGGTCGGGAGCCATTGGCACCGGGGAGCTGTTTTTT. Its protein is CASSRSGAIGTGELFF.

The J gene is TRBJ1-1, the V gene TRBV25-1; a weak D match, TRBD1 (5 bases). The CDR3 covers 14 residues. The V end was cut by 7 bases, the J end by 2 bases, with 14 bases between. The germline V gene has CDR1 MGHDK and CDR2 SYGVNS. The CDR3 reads CASTQGEANTEAFF. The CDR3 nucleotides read TGTGCCAGCACCCAGGGTGAAGCAAACACTGAAGCTTTCTTT.

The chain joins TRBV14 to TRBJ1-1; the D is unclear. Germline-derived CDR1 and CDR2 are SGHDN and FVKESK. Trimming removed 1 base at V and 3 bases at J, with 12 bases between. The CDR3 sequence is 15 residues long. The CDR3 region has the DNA TGTGCCAGCAGCCAAGCGGGGTTTGGGTACACTGAAGCTTTCTTT. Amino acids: CASSQAGFGYTEAFF.

The CDR3 sequence: CASSLSGANEQYF. The CDR3 bases are TGTGCCAGCAGTTTATCAGGGGCTAACGAGCAGTACTTC. The chain combines TRBV27 with TRBJ2-7; D may be TRBD1 (5 bases). Looked up from germline, CDR1 is MNHEY and CDR2 is SMNVEV (reference sequence). The CDR3 is 13 residues long. Trimming cost V 0 bases and J 5 bases, with 8 bases left between them.

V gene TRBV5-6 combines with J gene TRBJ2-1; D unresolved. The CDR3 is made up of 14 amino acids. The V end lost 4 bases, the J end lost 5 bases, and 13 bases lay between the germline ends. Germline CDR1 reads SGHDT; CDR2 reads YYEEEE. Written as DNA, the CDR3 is TGTGCCAGCAGCCCCGGCGATTCCGACAATGAGCAGTTCTTC. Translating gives CASSPGDSDNEQFF.

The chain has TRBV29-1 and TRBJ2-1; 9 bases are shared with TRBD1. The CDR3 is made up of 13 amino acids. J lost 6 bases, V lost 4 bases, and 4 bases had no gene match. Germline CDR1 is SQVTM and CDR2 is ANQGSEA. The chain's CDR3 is CSVVRDRVNEQFF. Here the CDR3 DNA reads TGCAGCGTTGTCCGGGACAGGGTCAATGAGCAGTTCTTC.

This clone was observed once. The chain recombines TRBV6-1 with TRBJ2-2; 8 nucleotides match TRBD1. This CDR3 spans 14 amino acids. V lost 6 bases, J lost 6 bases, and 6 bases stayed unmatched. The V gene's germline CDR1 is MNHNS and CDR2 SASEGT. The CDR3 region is CASSYTGGSGELFF. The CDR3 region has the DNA TGTGCCAGCAGCTATACAGGGGGATCCGGGGAGCTGTTTTTT.

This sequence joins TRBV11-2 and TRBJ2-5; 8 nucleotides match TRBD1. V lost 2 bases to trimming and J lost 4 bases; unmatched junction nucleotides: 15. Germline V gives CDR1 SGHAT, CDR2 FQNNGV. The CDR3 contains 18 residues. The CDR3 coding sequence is TGTGCCAGCAGCTTAAGGGGCACAGGGGGTGTTTTCCGAGAGACCCAGTACTTC. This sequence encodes CASSLRGTGGVFRETQYF.

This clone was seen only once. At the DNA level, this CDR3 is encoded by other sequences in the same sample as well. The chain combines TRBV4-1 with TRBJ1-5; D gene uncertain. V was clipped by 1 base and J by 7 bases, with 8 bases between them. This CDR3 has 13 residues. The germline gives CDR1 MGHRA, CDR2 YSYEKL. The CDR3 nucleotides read TGCGCCAGCAGCCAAGGGGTAGAACAGCCCCAGCATTTT. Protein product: CASSQGVEQPQHF.

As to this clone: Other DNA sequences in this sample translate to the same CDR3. The CDR3 DNA reads TGTGCCAGCAGCACAGGGACAGGGGGTTACGAGCAGTACTTC. Residues: CASSTGTGGYEQYF. The rearrangement links TRBV5-4 to TRBJ2-7; 11 bases are a match to TRBD1. The junction had 4 bases not matched to a gene; V was cut back by 4 bases and J by 4 bases. CDR3 length: 14 residues. Looked up from germline, CDR1 is SGHNT and CDR2 is YYREEE (reference sequence).

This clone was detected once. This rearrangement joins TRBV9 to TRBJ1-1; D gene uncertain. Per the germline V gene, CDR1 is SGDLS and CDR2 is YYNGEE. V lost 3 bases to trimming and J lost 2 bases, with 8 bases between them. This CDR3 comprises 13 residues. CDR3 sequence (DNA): TGTGCCAGCAGCGCGGAGGGTAACACTGAAGCTTTCTTT. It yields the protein CASSAEGNTEAFF.

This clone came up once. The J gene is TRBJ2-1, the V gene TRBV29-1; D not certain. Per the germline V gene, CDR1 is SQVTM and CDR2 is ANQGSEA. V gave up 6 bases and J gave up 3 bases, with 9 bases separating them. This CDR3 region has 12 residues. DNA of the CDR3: TGCAGCGTCCTCCTTCGCTACAATGAGCAGTTCTTC. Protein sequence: CSVLLRYNEQFF.

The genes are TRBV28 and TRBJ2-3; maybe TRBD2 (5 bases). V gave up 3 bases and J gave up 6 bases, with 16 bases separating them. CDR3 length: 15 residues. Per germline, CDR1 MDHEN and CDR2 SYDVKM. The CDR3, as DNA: TGTGCCAGCAGTTTGGTATCCGTGGGAGACGATACGCAGTATTTT. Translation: CASSLVSVGDDTQYF.

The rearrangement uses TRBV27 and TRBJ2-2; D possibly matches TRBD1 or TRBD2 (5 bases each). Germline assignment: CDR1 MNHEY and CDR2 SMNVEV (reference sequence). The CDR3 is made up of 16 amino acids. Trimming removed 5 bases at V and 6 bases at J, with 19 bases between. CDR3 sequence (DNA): TGTGCCAGCAGTCTCACGGGGCTAGCCTTTTCCGGGGAGCTGTTTTTT. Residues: CASSLTGLAFSGELFF.

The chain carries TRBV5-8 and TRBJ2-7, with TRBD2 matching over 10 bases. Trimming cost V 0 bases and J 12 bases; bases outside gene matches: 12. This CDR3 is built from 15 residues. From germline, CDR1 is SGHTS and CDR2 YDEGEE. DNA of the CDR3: TGTGCCAGCAGCTTGGGGCTAGCGGGAGCTAATTTTCTGTACTTC. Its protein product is CASSLGLAGANFLYF.

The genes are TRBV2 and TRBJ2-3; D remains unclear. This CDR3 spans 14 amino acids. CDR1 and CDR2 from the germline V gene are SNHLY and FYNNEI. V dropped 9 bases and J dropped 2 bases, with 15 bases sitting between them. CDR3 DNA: TGTGCCAGGGCTGAGAACACCGACACAGATACGCAGTATTTT. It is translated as CARAENTDTDTQYF. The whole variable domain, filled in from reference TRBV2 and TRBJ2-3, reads EPEVTQTPSHQVTQMGQEVILRCVPISNHLYFYWYRQILGQKVEFLVSFYNNEISEKSEIFDDQFSVERPDGSNFTLKIRSTKLEDSAMYFCARAENTDTDTQYFGPGTRLTVL.